These T cell receptor beta chains were read from a single sample in a study of blood T cell repertoires in COVID-19. TCRdb's table, derived via immunoSEQ multiplex PCR, lists solely in-frame clones and lacks some. The sample contains hundreds of thousands of clones, about nine tenths of which appear only once. The sample consisted of PBMCs or T cells enriched from blood (not recorded which). Receptors originate from a man aged 35 to 55 who had recovered from COVID-19. The CDR3 runs from the conserved cysteine through the conserved F or W. Fields, in order: D gene, V gene, clone size, J gene, CDR3 protein, CDR3 DNA. A D gene is named only where the DNA matches it firmly. A clone size is listed for some rows: how often the clone was seen (once, few, many), or a class if it is expanded.

-	TRBV30	-	TRBJ1-2	CAYVQGDYGYTF	TGTGCCTACGTGCAGGGTGACTATGGCTACACCTTC
-	TRBV13	once	TRBJ2-3	CASSLGAIGTQYF	TGTGCCAGCAGCTTAGGAGCGATAGGTACGCAGTATTTT
TRBD1	TRBV11-2	-	TRBJ1-5	CASSSWTGGHNQPQHF	TGTGCCAGCAGCTCTTGGACAGGGGGTCACAATCAGCCCCAGCATTTT
-	TRBV28	-	TRBJ2-7	CATITGGRPHEQYF	TGTGCCACCATTACCGGTGGCAGGCCCCACGAGCAGTACTTC
-	TRBV4-1	once	TRBJ1-1	CASSQDSTEAFF	TGCGCCAGCAGCCAAGATTCGACAGAGGCTTTCTTT
TRBD1	TRBV19	-	TRBJ1-1	CASSDRGQWNTEAFF	TGTGCCAGTAGTGACAGGGGGCAGTGGAACACTGAAGCTTTCTTT
TRBD1	TRBV18	once	TRBJ1-2	CASSRRQGVINYGYTF	TGTGCCAGCTCGCGGCGACAGGGAGTCATTAACTATGGCTACACCTTC
TRBD1	TRBV2	few	TRBJ1-5	CASGGQSNQPQHF	TGTGCCAGCGGGGGACAGAGCAATCAGCCCCAGCATTTT
TRBD1	TRBV27	-	TRBJ2-7	CASRQGYEQYF	TGTGCCAGCAGACAGGGGTACGAGCAGTACTTC
-	TRBV12-3/TRBV12-4	few	TRBJ1-2	CASRLTGYGYTF	TGTGCCAGCAGGCTAACAGGTTATGGCTACACCTTC
TRBD1	TRBV6-2/TRBV6-3	-	TRBJ1-5	CASSYSWTGEFQPQHF	TGTGCCAGCAGTTACTCCTGGACAGGGGAATTTCAGCCCCAGCATTTT
TRBD2	TRBV7-2	-	TRBJ2-7	CASSLGPLAGGLYEQYF	TGTGCCAGCAGCTTGGGCCCCCTAGCGGGTGGACTCTACGAGCAGTACTTC
-	TRBV7-6	-	TRBJ2-7	CASSLQEGLSYEQYF	TGTGCCAGCAGCCTTCAAGAGGGTCTCTCCTACGAGCAGTACTTC
-	TRBV19	few	TRBJ2-6	CASSGRDRLGANVLTF	TGTGCCAGTAGTGGGAGAGACAGGCTTGGAGCCAACGTCCTGACTTTC
TRBD1	TRBV28	-	TRBJ2-1	CASSRDSPYNEQFF	TGTGCCAGCAGTCGGGACAGCCCCTACAATGAGCAGTTCTTC
TRBD1	TRBV9	-	TRBJ1-2	CASSGQGWANYGYTF	TGTGCCAGCAGCGGACAGGGTTGGGCTAACTATGGCTACACCTTC
TRBD1	TRBV18	-	TRBJ1-2	CASSPSTGGISGYTF	TGTGCCAGCTCACCCTCGACAGGGGGCATTTCTGGCTACACCTTC
-	TRBV21-1	once	TRBJ1-2	CASSKQGFPSCTF	TGTGCCAGCAGCAAACAGGGATTCCCCTCGTGCACCTTC
-	TRBV13	-	TRBJ2-3	CASSPSWPGTDTQYF	TGTGCCAGCAGCCCCTCCTGGCCTGGCACAGATACGCAGTATTTT
TRBD1	TRBV6-2/TRBV6-3	-	TRBJ1-5	CASSYQAGQVILSNQPQHF	TGTGCCAGCAGTTACCAGGCGGGACAGGTCATTTTGAGCAATCAGCCCCAGCATTTT
-	TRBV7-9	few	TRBJ2-3	CASSSFTDTQYF	TGTGCCAGCAGCTCCTTCACAGATACGCAGTATTTT
TRBD1	TRBV6-2/TRBV6-3	few	TRBJ1-2	CASSYSLSGQNYGYTF	TGTGCCAGCAGTTACTCCCTATCGGGACAGAACTATGGCTACACCTTC
-	TRBV7-9	-	TRBJ1-2	CASDSGREGYTF	TGTGCCAGCGACAGTGGCCGGGAGGGCTACACCTTC
-	TRBV19	-	TRBJ1-4	CASSIGQANEKLFF	TGTGCCAGTAGTATTGGGCAGGCTAATGAAAAACTGTTTTTT
TRBD1	TRBV19	-	TRBJ1-4	CASTQTGANEKLFF	TGTGCCAGTACCCAGACAGGGGCTAATGAAAAACTGTTTTTT
TRBD1	TRBV30	-	TRBJ2-7	CAWRTGGYEQYF	TGTGCCTGGAGGACAGGGGGTTACGAGCAGTACTTC
-	TRBV10-2	-	TRBJ2-7	CATQELQGGGYEQYF	TGCGCCACCCAAGAATTACAGGGGGGGGGTTACGAGCAGTACTTC
-	TRBV28	-	TRBJ1-4	CASSQTPRGGGEKLFF	TGTGCCAGCAGTCAAACCCCCAGGGGAGGGGGTGAAAAACTGTTTTTT
-	TRBV3-1/TRBV3-2	-	TRBJ2-7	CASSHGADRGQYF	TGTGCCAGCAGCCATGGAGCCGACCGAGGGCAGTACTTC
-	TRBV28	-	TRBJ2-3	CASSPAFRTWDTQYF	TGTGCCAGCAGTCCCGCGTTCCGAACCTGGGATACGCAGTATTTT
-	TRBV2	-	TRBJ1-6	CASSPTRQGIFPLHF	TGTGCCAGCAGTCCAACGCGGCAGGGGATATTTCCCCTCCACTTT
TRBD1	TRBV11-2	once	TRBJ1-1	CASSSGQGKTEAFF	TGTGCCAGCAGCTCGGGACAGGGGAAGACTGAAGCTTTCTTT
TRBD1	TRBV7-9	-	TRBJ1-1	CASSPTTGVTDTEAFF	TGTGCCAGCAGCCCGACGACAGGGGTCACGGACACTGAAGCTTTCTTT
TRBD2	TRBV7-6	-	TRBJ2-5	CASSSRLAETQYF	TGTGCCAGCAGCTCCCGACTAGCGGAGACCCAGTACTTC
TRBD1	TRBV14	-	TRBJ1-3	CASSPLRGTDSGNTIYF	TGTGCCAGCAGCCCTCTAAGAGGGACAGACTCTGGAAACACCATATATTTT
-	TRBV18	few	TRBJ1-4	CASSPNGANEKLFF	TGTGCCAGCTCACCGAACGGAGCTAATGAAAAACTGTTTTTT
TRBD2	TRBV7-9	-	TRBJ2-1	CASSLARFGTSGTDEQFF	TGTGCCAGCAGCTTAGCGAGGTTCGGGACTAGCGGGACTGATGAGCAGTTCTTC
TRBD1	TRBV30	few	TRBJ1-5	CAWSGQGDQPQHF	TGTGCCTGGAGCGGACAGGGGGATCAGCCCCAGCATTTT
TRBD1	TRBV18	-	TRBJ1-5	CASSPGQGVPFSNQPQHF	TGTGCCAGCTCACCTGGCCAGGGGGTCCCTTTTAGCAATCAGCCCCAGCATTTT
-	TRBV21-1	-	TRBJ1-2	CASYKGGNYGYTF	TGTGCCAGCTACAAAGGAGGGAACTATGGCTACACCTTC
TRBD1	TRBV14	-	TRBJ1-6	CASSQGADRGQGSPLHF	TGTGCCAGCAGCCAAGGGGCCGACAGGGGGCAGGGTTCACCCCTCCACTTT
TRBD1	TRBV6-5	-	TRBJ2-7	CASSYGTGVYEQYF	TGTGCCAGCAGTTACGGGACAGGGGTTTACGAGCAGTACTTC
TRBD1	TRBV5-5	-	TRBJ2-2	CASSATWDSANTGELFF	TGTGCCAGCAGCGCGACTTGGGACAGCGCGAACACCGGGGAGCTGTTTTTT
-	TRBV27	once	TRBJ1-1	CASSYRGGTRTEAFF	TGTGCCAGCAGTTACCGGGGGGGGACACGTACTGAAGCTTTCTTT
TRBD2	TRBV5-1	once	TRBJ2-1	CASSLEGWTSKYNEQFF	TGCGCCAGCAGCTTGGAGGGGTGGACTAGCAAGTACAATGAGCAGTTCTTC
TRBD2	TRBV4-1	-	TRBJ2-1	CASSQGVLKRGAMHEQFF	TGCGCCAGCAGCCAAGGGGTACTTAAGCGGGGGGCCATGCATGAGCAGTTCTTC
-	TRBV7-2	-	TRBJ1-2	CASSLVRGQPYGYTF	TGTGCCAGCAGCTTAGTTAGGGGACAACCCTATGGCTACACCTTC